This T cell receptor (beta chain) was recorded in a study of blood T cells in healthy people across ages. Study results and caveats: When one million T cells were used, diversity estimates were thought to be underestimates.

Germline values: CDR1 DFQATT, CDR2 SNEGSKA (reference sequence). CDR3 length equals 13 residues. Trimming removed 2 bases from V and 6 bases from J, with 13 bases in between. There are a few counts of this clonotype. Its antigen is unidentified. Sample-barcoded 5' priming and a J-beta primer mix drove a second PCR of about 6 to 12 cycles. From the 5' RACE reads, TCRdb called clonotypes with MiXCR, one entry per CDR3 protein. The sample includes fewer than 1,000,000 distinct CDR3 sequences, about half of them seen just once. This clonotype was sampled from a man older than 75 in good health. This chain joins TRBV20-1 and TRBJ1-1; D perhaps matches TRBD1 (6 bases). The sequencing sample was made of blood. CDR3 loop: CSARTTGRPEAFF. Here the CDR3 DNA reads TGCAGTGCTAGAACGACAGGTCGTCCTGAAGCTTTCTTT.